What follows is one T cell receptor (beta chain) and its context. No cognate antigen has been identified for it. Per-base qualities were not stored, and no clone one base away is much larger. The sample belongs to a study of T cells in Graves' hyperthyroidism and ophthalmopathy (dated by TCRdb to the late 2010s). Background for the entire study: Peripheral blood was collected at initial diagnosis, before any treatment. Following sampling, methimazole starting at 30 mg daily was given to hyperthyroidism patients, and high-dose intravenous methylprednisolone was given to ophthalmopathy patients. The roughly 91 discovery patients were randomly divided into training and test sets at a 7:3 ratio. An independent validation cohort of fewer than 20 hyperthyroidism patients and approximately 16 patients who later progressed to ophthalmopathy tested prospective prediction of ophthalmopathy. The study also compared thyroid tissue and blood T-cell repertoires from about 6 Graves' hyperthyroidism patients. The paper reports TCR Vbeta CDR3 sequencing of over 120 peripheral blood samples: some 44 ophthalmopathy, about 75 hyperthyroidism and around 17 progressor patients. To identify distinguishing TCR V-J signatures, a discovery cohort of around 100 patients was used, comprising under 45 with Graves' ophthalmopathy and approximately 57 with stable Graves' hyperthyroidism.

The CDR3 goes from the cysteine to the phenylalanine over 16 residues. The retained sequence is limited to the CDR3, 48 bases, with the frame set at the first base. Deletion took 0 bases off V and 4 bases off J, with a span of 16 bases between the germline ends. The CDR1 and CDR2 encoded by the germline V gene are SGDLS and YYNGEE. The TCR beta CDR3 regions were amplified from RNA transcripts. The first round of RT-PCR for the TCR CDR3 was performed with the HTBI primer set and the Qiagen OneStep RT-PCR kit. A second multiplex PCR round built the libraries, followed by size selection and purification. The libraries were sequenced on an Illumina HiSeq2000 using paired-end 100 bp reads. In the original analysis: SOAPnuke was used to process the raw data, with reads discarded if the reads contained adapters or uncalled bases, had a mean Phred below 15, or lacked an exact constant-primer or identifier match. COPE v1.2.5 was used to merge the high-quality paired reads, and each unique nucleotide sequence was defined as a clonotype. MiTCR v1.1 was used to align the clonotypes against IMGT TRBV, TRBD and TRBJ reference segments. Only V-J combinations with frequency above 0.0001, covering 99.2% of repertoires, were analysed. A TCS score was defined as the ratio between F50 (clonal expansion) and ExV (chaos), using BLOSUM62-based TCRdist between CDR3 peptides within each V-J. Welch's t-statistics and random forest reduced several hundred V-J features to 10 to 15, which were used in a naive Bayes classifier (R e1071). TCRdb took the public reads, trimmed them with fastp at Q25, ran MiXCR for clone calling and kept in-frame beta chains. Every distinct CDR3 protein forms one entry, paired with its most common genes and DNA. TCRdb assigned the V and J calls; the authors' analysis was not used. This sample is represented by over 500,000 distinct CDR3 sequences; 17% of them were singletons. Roughly 15% of the sample comes from the top ten.

Ophthalmopathy patients had moderately to severely active disease, Clinical Activity Score of at least 3, NOSPECS grade of at least 4, and duration under 3 months. Exclusion was applied to patients with uncontrolled infections, other autoimmune diseases, pregnancy or lactation. Clinical symptoms, serum thyroxine and TRAb, thyroid ultrasound, and orbital computed tomography formed the basis for the diagnoses. PBMCs were separated from 8 to 10 ml of fresh peripheral blood using Ficoll-Paque density gradient centrifugation. Total RNA was extracted with Trizol reagent, and quality was checked on an Agilent 2100 Bioanalyzer. Broad study findings and their caveats: In validation, the model predicted progression to ophthalmopathy a median of about 6 months before onset, with around 70% sensitivity and roughly 77% specificity. Ophthalmopathy was separated from stable hyperthyroidism by a 13 V-J signature model, with roughly 88% sensitivity and about 81% specificity obtained in cross-validation and 80%/75% obtained in testing. No statistical method was used to set the sample size in advance, and investigators knew the group allocation. Most expanded thyroid clonotypes (frequency above 0.001) were also found in blood, which suggests that blood repertoires may mirror thyroid immune responses.

The specimen sequenced was blood. The receptor's source is a woman aged 18-29 years with Graves' ophthalmopathy. The chain joins TRBV9 to TRBJ1-1, with no confidently assigned D gene. The nucleotide sequence reads as follows: TGTGCCAGCAGCGTAGAAGCCCGACCCTCAGGCACTGAAGCTTTCTTT. Its translation reads: CASSVEARPSGTEAFF.